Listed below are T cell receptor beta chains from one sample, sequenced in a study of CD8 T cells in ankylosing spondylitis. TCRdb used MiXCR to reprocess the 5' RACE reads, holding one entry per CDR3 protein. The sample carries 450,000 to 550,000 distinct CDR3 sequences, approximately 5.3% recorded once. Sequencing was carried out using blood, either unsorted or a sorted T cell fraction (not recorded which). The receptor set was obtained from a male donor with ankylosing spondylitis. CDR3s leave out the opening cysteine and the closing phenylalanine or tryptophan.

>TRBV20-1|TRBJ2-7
SAASGAPYEQY
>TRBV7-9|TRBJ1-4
ASSRSEWGNEKLF
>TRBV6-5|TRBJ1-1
ASSYAWMNTEAF
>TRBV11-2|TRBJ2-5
ASSLLRGGPQETQY
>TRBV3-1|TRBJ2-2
ASSLVILGTGELF
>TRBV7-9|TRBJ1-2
ASSSPRQGGFYGYT
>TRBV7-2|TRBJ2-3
ASSRDRVTDTQY
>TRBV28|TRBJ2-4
ASSLPSGLAKNIQY
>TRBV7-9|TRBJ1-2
ASSFNDRDYGYT
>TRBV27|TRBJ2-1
ASSFLSKTANNEQF
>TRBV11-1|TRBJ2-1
ASRRTGNEQF
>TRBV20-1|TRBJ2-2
SASSSRYTGELF
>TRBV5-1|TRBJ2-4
ASSLGTGTGGDIAKNIQY
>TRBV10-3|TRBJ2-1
AIKNIAGGRSSYNEQF
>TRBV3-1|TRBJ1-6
ASSPQGANSPLH
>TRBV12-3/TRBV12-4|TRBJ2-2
ASSPGTYTGELF
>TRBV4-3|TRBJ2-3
ASSREKNRPQY
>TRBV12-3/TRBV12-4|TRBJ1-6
ASRRTGGGSPLH
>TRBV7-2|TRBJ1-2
ASSLWVRTNYGYT
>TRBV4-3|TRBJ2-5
ASSQDGREKETQY
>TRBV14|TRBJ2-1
ASSQRLGVYNEQF
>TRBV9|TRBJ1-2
ASSIGQGTNYGYT
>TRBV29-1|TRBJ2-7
SVEDPGYEQY
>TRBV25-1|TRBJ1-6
ASSGPSSYNSPLH
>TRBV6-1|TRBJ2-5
ASRSSTGSKETQY
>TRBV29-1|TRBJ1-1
SVEGRMNTEAF
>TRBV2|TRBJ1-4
ASRTGTGDEKLF
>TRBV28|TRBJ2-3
ASSLGERYTQY
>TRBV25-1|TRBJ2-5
ASSEQRDDQETQY
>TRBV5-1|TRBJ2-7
ASSFNKGQGSIEQY
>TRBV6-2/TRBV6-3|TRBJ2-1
ASSYSSLAGYNEQF
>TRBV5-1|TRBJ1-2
ASSGRNNYGYT
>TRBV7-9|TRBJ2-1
AIGTGVIYNEQF
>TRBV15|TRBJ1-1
ATSRDLGTGAEAF
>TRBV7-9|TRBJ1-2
ASSTQTGGHGYT
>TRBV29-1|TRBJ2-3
SVASRLTDTQY
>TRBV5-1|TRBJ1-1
ASSLDANGDTEAF
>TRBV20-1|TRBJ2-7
SPRGPGGEQY
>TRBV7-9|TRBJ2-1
ASSFVGRAKGNEQF
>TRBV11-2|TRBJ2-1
ASSIGISSYNEQF
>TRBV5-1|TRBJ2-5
ASSLVGAGQETQY
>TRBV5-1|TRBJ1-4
ASSQTATNEKLF
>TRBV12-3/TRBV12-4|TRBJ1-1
ASSLGPVRATEAF
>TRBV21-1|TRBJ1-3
ASSKGTRTYSGNTIY
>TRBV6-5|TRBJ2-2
ASSYSDNTGELF
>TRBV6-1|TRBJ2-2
ASSRLPGQGTGELF
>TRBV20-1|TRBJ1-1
SAARGDTEAF
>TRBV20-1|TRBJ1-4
SARGGRGGNEKLF